Each of the 13 T cell receptor beta chains below was sequenced from the same sample in a study of T cells after yellow fever vaccination. MiXCR, applied by TCRdb to the 5' RACE reads, yields one record per CDR3 protein. The data show a few hundred thousand distinct CDR3 sequences, 6.8% seen once. The sample in question was PBMCs, obtained approximately 40 days after the first yellow fever vaccination. The origin of the receptors is a man aged 18 to 30 who received the YFV17D yellow fever vaccine.

This clonotype was counted ten times or more. V usage is TRBV28 and J usage is TRBJ2-7; 7 bases align to TRBD1. V dropped 1 base and J dropped 3; count of bases not matched to a gene: 3. The germline V gene has CDR1 MDHEN and CDR2 SYDVKM. The CDR3 runs 14 residues. CDR3: CASSLFGTDYEQYV. CDR3 DNA sequence: TGTGCCAGCAGTTTATTCGGGACAGACTACGAGCAGTACGTC.

This clonotype occurred a few times. The V gene is TRBV18, the J gene TRBJ2-1, with TRBD2 as a possible D gene (6 bases). Trimming left V 6 bases short and J 0 bases short, with 9 bases between. Germline assignment: CDR1 KGHSH and CDR2 LQKENI. The CDR3 length is 14 residues. CDR3 in amino acids: CASSGLSSYNEQFF. Written as DNA, the CDR3 is TGTGCCAGCTCGGGACTGAGCTCCTACAATGAGCAGTTCTTC. Complete variable domain (other parts from reference TRBV18 and TRBJ2-1): NAGVMQNPRHLVRRRGQEARLRCSPMKGHSHVYWYRQLPEEGLKFMVYLQKENIIDESGMPKERFSAEFPKEGPSILRIQQVVRGDSAAYFCASSGLSSYNEQFFGPGTRLTVL.

In this sample, this clonotype turned up a few times. CDR3 protein: CASFSGTRNTGELFF. In DNA, the CDR3 is TGTGCCAGCTTTTCAGGGACCCGAAACACCGGGGAGCTGTTTTTT. The rearrangement uses TRBV18 and TRBJ2-2; D may correspond to TRBD1 or TRBD2 (5 bases each). The germline V gene has CDR1 KGHSH and CDR2 LQKENI. This CDR3 has 15 amino acids. With 7 bases removed from V and 2 bases from J, the gap between germline ends came to 14 bases.

This clonotype was counted between two and nine times. V usage is TRBV29-1 and J usage is TRBJ1-5, with D perhaps TRBD1 (5 bases). Germline CDR1 SQVTM, CDR2 ANQGSEA. The length of the CDR3 is 13 residues. Trimming took off 4 bases at V and 4 bases at J, with 11 bases between the two ends. CDR3 amino acids: CSVARASNQPQHF. In DNA form, the CDR3 reads TGCAGCGTTGCCAGGGCCTCTAATCAGCCCCAGCATTTT.

This clonotype was observed many times. V and J are TRBV20-1 and TRBJ2-3; 9 nucleotides line up with TRBD1. CDR1 and CDR2 (germline): DFQATT, SNEGSKA (reference sequence). Trimming cost V 4 bases and J 4 bases; bases outside gene matches: 6. The CDR3 runs 14 residues. CDR3 coding DNA: TGCAGTGCTAAGGGACAGGGAGATGCAGATACGCAGTATTTT. As protein: CSAKGQGDADTQYF.

V gene TRBV14 combines with J gene TRBJ2-5; 9 bases fit TRBD1. V dropped 4 bases and J dropped 4; count of bases not matched to a gene: 7. Germline V gene sequence: CDR1 SGHDN, CDR2 FVKESK. The CDR3 has 15 residues. This CDR3 is CASSPRTDRGETQYF. The CDR3 DNA follows: TGTGCCAGCAGCCCTCGGACGGACAGGGGAGAGACCCAGTACTTC.

The chain employs TRBV7-2 and TRBJ1-6; no reliable D call. CDR3 length: 13 residues. V was trimmed by 4 bases and J by 8 bases, leaving 9 bases between them. Germline assignment: CDR1 SGHTA and CDR2 FQGNSA. The CDR3 sequence: CASSSDRDSPLHF. The CDR3 DNA reads TGTGCCAGCAGCTCGGACCGAGATTCACCCCTCCACTTT. Full variable domain (remainder filled in from reference TRBV7-2 and TRBJ1-6): GAGVSQSPSNKVTEKGKDVELRCDPISGHTALYWYRQSLGQGLEFLIYFQGNSAPDKSGLPSDRFSAERTGGSVSTLTIQRTQQEDSAVYLCASSSDRDSPLHFGNGTRLTVT.

This rearrangement joins TRBV4-1 to TRBJ2-4; D may be TRBD2 (5 bases). V shed 3 bases and J shed 2 bases, with 11 bases lying between them. This CDR3 has 15 amino acids. Looked up from germline, CDR1 is MGHRA and CDR2 is YSYEKL. The CDR3: CASSHREAPKNIQYF. The CDR3 DNA is TGCGCCAGCAGCCACCGGGAAGCCCCCAAAAACATTCAGTACTTC.

The chain combines TRBV5-4 with TRBJ2-7; 12 bases line up with TRBD1. CDR3 length: 15 amino acids. After removal of 3 bases from V and 6 bases from J, the junction contained 7 bases not matched to a gene. Germline loops: CDR1 SGHNT, CDR2 YYREEE (reference sequence). CDR3 in DNA: TGTGCCAGCAGCTCCTCCGGGACAGGGGGCTCCGAGCAGTACTTC. It translates to CASSSSGTGGSEQYF.

Many counts were recorded for this clonotype. This sequence joins TRBV12-3 or TRBV12-4 and TRBJ2-3; a possible D gene is TRBD2 (5 bases). V dropped 6 bases and J dropped 2 bases, with 15 bases sitting between them. This CDR3 region has 15 residues. The CDR3 spells CASRQSERYTDTQYF. CDR3 bases: TGTGCCAGCAGACAAAGCGAGCGGTACACAGATACGCAGTATTTT.

This chain connects TRBV28 to TRBJ2-2; D is uncertain. The CDR3 is 14 amino acids. Germline V gene sequence: CDR1 MDHEN, CDR2 SYDVKM. The V end was cut by 3 bases, the J end by 7 bases, with 12 bases between. The CDR3 spells CASSFLSGGGELFF. DNA for the CDR3: TGTGCCAGCAGTTTCCTTTCAGGCGGCGGGGAGCTGTTTTTT.

The genes are TRBV27 and TRBJ2-1; maybe TRBD2 (6 bases). The CDR3 is 13 amino acids. V lost 8 bases to trimming and J lost 7 bases, with 15 bases between them. Looked up from germline, CDR1 is MNHEY and CDR2 is SMNVEV (reference sequence). The CDR3 nucleotides read TGTGCCAGCGGGAGGACCTCAGAGAATGAGCAGTTCTTC. It yields the protein CASGRTSENEQFF.

The chain's CDR3 is CSATQRQGSRQGPYEQYF. The DNA of the CDR3 is TGCAGTGCTACGCAAAGACAGGGATCGCGTCAGGGGCCCTACGAGCAGTACTTC. The chain links TRBV20-1 to TRBJ2-7, with 7 positions matching TRBD1. This CDR3 region has 18 residues. Germline-derived CDR1 and CDR2 are DFQATT and SNEGSKA (reference sequence). V trimming: 4 bases; J trimming: 2 bases; junction bases outside the gene matches: 20.